Presented here are 16 T cell receptor beta chains from one specimen sequenced in a study of graft-versus-host responses after intestinal transplantation (dated by TCRdb to the early 2020s). To isolate intraepithelial and lamina propria lymphocytes from graft specimens, dithiothreitol, EDTA incubations and collagenase D digestion were used. The library relied on the immunoSEQ multiplex PCR assay. TCRdb took this table from immuneACCESS and kept in-frame rearrangements with V and J called. Such tables lack part of the clones; where checked against another copy, unresolved V genes explain under half of the gap, and the rest is unexplained. The sample data list approximately 37,000 clones, and 87% of these were observed just once. The ten top clones hold about 20% of the sample. Sample: ileum tissue, taken 204 days after intestinal transplant. Receptors originate from a human patient who received an intestinal transplant, so some T cells may come from the graft donor.

The table lists this clone with a count of one. The V call is TRBV10-1, the J call TRBJ1-2; possible D gene TRBD1, 6 bases. From germline, CDR1 is WNHNN and CDR2 SYGVQD (reference sequence). Trimming left V 6 bases short and J 7 bases short, with 12 bases between. CDR3 length: 12 amino acids. The CDR3 nucleotides are TGCGCCAGCAGGATACAGGGTGGTGGCTACACCTTC. Translation gives CASRIQGGGYTF.

The rearrangement uses TRBV10-3 and TRBJ2-5; 8 nucleotides line up with TRBD2. Germline assignment: CDR1 ENHRY and CDR2 SYGVKD. V dropped 0 bases and J dropped 2; count of bases not matched to a gene: 5. This CDR3 has 16 amino acids. The CDR3 is CAISESRGGLQETQYF. The CDR3 coding sequence is TGTGCCATCAGTGAGTCCCGGGGGGGCCTTCAAGAGACCCAGTACTTC.

The genes are TRBV5-4 and TRBJ1-4; TRBD1 is a possible D gene (5 bases). V was pared by 4 bases and J by 10 bases, with 20 bases between. CDR3 length equals 15 residues. Germline V gene lookup returns CDR1 SGHNT and CDR2 YYREEE (reference sequence). The CDR3 sequence is CASSEGLEAQGKLFF. DNA of the CDR3: TGTGCCAGCAGCGAGGGCCTCGAAGCCCAGGGAAAACTGTTTTTT.

This clone was seen a few times. The rearrangement joins TRBV11-2 to TRBJ2-7; 8 bases line up with TRBD1. The germline V gene has CDR1 SGHAT and CDR2 FQNNGV. V trimming: 5 bases; J trimming: 3 bases; junction bases outside the gene matches: 9. This CDR3 region has 15 residues. This chain's CDR3 is CASSPRGTGFYEQYF. DNA of the CDR3: TGTGCCAGCAGCCCGCGTGGGACAGGATTCTACGAGCAGTACTTC.

The chain recombines TRBV4-2 with TRBJ2-2, with D perhaps being TRBD1 or TRBD2 (6 bases each). Between the trimmed V and J ends, which lost 2 bases and 1 base, there was a span of 14 bases. This CDR3 comprises 17 residues. Germline V gene lookup returns CDR1 LGHNA and CDR2 YNFKEQ. Here the CDR3 DNA reads TGTGCCAGCAGCCAACCTCAAGGGGGGAGGAACACCGGGGAGCTGTTTTTT. It yields the protein CASSQPQGGRNTGELFF.

The chain employs TRBV5-6 and TRBJ1-1; D possibly corresponds to TRBD1 (6 bases). The CDR3 consists of 15 residues. Trimming removed 0 bases at V and 5 bases at J, with 14 bases between. Germline-derived CDR1 and CDR2 are SGHDT and YYEEEE. The CDR3 coding sequence is TGTGCCAGCAGCTTGGCGGCAGGGGCGCGGACTGAAGCTTTCTTT. It codes for CASSLAAGARTEAFF.

On this clone: Other DNA sequences within the sample encode an identical CDR3. The CDR3 DNA reads as TGTGCCAGCAGCCTCGACACCCCCTACGAGCAGTACTTC. Its protein product is CASSLDTPYEQYF. The chain has TRBV6-1 and TRBJ2-7; D call uncertain. The germline V gene encodes CDR1 MNHNS and CDR2 SASEGT. CDR3 size: 13 residues. With 6 bases removed from V and 2 bases from J, the gap between germline ends came to 11 bases.

This clone was picked up a small number of times. The rearrangement joins TRBV5-1 to TRBJ2-5; no reliable D call. Germline V gene data show CDR1 as SGHRS and CDR2 as YFSETQ. Trimming removed 0 bases at V and 1 base at J, with 10 bases between. This CDR3 is 15 amino acids long. Here the CDR3 reads CASSLAAVVQETQYF. The CDR3 coding sequence is TGCGCCAGCAGCTTGGCGGCGGTTGTCCAAGAGACCCAGTACTTC.

The rearrangement joins TRBV4-1 to TRBJ1-1; 8 nucleotides agree with TRBD1. Trimming at V came to 5 bases and at J to 5 bases, leaving 10 bases not matched to a gene. CDR3 length: 15 residues. Germline assignment: CDR1 MGHRA and CDR2 YSYEKL. The CDR3 DNA follows: TGCGCCAGCAGCTCAGGACAGGGAAGAAAGACTGAAGCTTTCTTT. Its translation: CASSSGQGRKTEAFF.

The chain employs TRBV21-1 and TRBJ2-7. TRBV21-1 is designated a pseudogene. The CDR3 extends over 13 amino acids. CDR3 DNA sequence: TGTGCCACGCCCCCGGGGGCGGTCTACGAGCAGTACTTC. Its translation is CATPPGAVYEQYF.

The V call is TRBV5-1, the J call TRBJ2-5; a weak D match, TRBD1 (6 bases). CDR1 is SGHRS and CDR2 is YFSETQ in the germline V gene. V was shortened by 5 bases and J by 7 bases, with 18 bases between the two germline ends. The CDR3 runs to 14 residues. DNA for the CDR3: TGCGCCAGCAGGGCAGGGTCAGGGGATGTGACCCAGTACTTC. Translating gives CASRAGSGDVTQYF.

The CDR3 region has the DNA TGTGCCAGCAACCCCGCACCCCACAATGAGCAGTTCTTC. This encodes CASNPAPHNEQFF. The chain recombines TRBV6-6 with TRBJ2-1; D unclear. Trimming left V 7 bases short and J 5 bases short, with 12 bases between. From germline, CDR1 is MNHNY and CDR2 SVGAGI (reference sequence). There are 13 residues in the CDR3.

The chain couples TRBV14 to TRBJ2-7; D could derive from TRBD1 or TRBD2 (6 bases each). The germline V and J ends were trimmed by 4 bases and 4 bases, with 17 bases remaining between them. Germline V lookup: CDR1 SGHDN, CDR2 FVKESK. This CDR3 region has 15 residues. CDR3 in amino acids: CASSPRTRGAYEQYF. The CDR3 DNA sequence: TGTGCCAGCAGCCCCCGGACGAGGGGGGCTTACGAGCAGTACTTC.

V usage is TRBV9 and J usage is TRBJ2-5; no clear D. V was shortened by 4 bases and J by 2 bases, with 15 bases between the two germline ends. CDR1 SGDLS and CDR2 YYNGEE come from the germline V gene. The CDR3 has 15 amino acids. CDR3 sequence (DNA): TGTGCCAGCAGCTCTCGACTCCTACCTCAAGAGACCCAGTACTTC. Amino acid sequence: CASSSRLLPQETQYF.

This chain connects TRBV2 to TRBJ2-1; the match to TRBD1 covers 9 bases. Germline-derived CDR1 and CDR2 are SNHLY and FYNNEI. The J segment lost 6 bases and the V segment lost 10 bases, leaving 13 bases of the junction unmatched. CDR3 size: 15 residues. Here the CDR3 DNA reads TGTGCCACCGACGTCGAGGACAGGGGTACCAATGAGCAGTTCTTC. Translation gives CATDVEDRGTNEQFF.

V is TRBV11-2 and J is TRBJ2-4; possible D gene TRBD2, 6 bases. This CDR3 contains 12 residues. Trimming took off 0 bases at V and 14 bases at J, with 11 bases between the two ends. Germline lookup yields CDR1 SGHAT and CDR2 FQNNGV. CDR3 nucleotide sequence: TGTGCCAGCAGCTTAGATAGGAGGGGAGAGTACTTC. Protein product: CASSLDRRGEYF.